This entry features one TCR beta chain sequence. Its specificity is not known. The PCR employed 60 Vbeta primers together with 13 Jbeta primers. The method was immunoSEQ multiplex PCR; TCRdb's version includes in-frame clones alone and lacks a portion of them. This table holds over 150,000 clones, 75% to 85% found once. The CDR3 covers 12 residues. V shed 7 bases and J shed 7 bases, with 12 bases lying between them. The germline gives CDR1 MNHEY, CDR2 SMNVEV (reference sequence). The sample is drawn from a study of cytomegalovirus exposure and HLA in healthy donors. Whole-study findings and limits: One cluster of highly shared sequence variants probably arose as a sequencing artifact.

Sample: PBMCs. The chain has TRBV27 and TRBJ2-3, with D unclear. This clonotype was obtained from a young man in good health and CMV-seropositive. CDR3 DNA sequence: TGTGCCAGCACCTCGACTTCGTATACGCAGTATTTT. It is translated as CASTSTSYTQYF.